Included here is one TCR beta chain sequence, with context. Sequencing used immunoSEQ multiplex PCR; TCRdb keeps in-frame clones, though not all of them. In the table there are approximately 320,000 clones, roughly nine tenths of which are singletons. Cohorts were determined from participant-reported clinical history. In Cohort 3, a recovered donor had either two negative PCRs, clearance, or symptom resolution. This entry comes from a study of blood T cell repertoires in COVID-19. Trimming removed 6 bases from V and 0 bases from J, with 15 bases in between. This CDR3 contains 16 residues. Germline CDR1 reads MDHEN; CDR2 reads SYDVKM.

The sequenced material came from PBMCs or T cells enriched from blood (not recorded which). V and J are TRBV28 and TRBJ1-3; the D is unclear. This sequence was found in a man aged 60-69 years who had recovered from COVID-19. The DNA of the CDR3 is TGTGCCAGCAGCAACTCACTGGGCAGCTCTGGAAACACCATATATTTT. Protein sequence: CASSNSLGSSGNTIYF.